The following is a T cell receptor beta chain sequence with its context. Its antigen remains unidentified. After isolation, RNA underwent reverse transcription to generate cDNA as the sequencing template. Clones were sequenced by immunoSEQ multiplex PCR, and TCRdb holds only the in-frame ones, with some missing. The sample shows about 190,000 clones, about three fifths of them seen only once. The treatment: oral pan-JAK inhibitor, 5-10 mg twice daily. The CDR3 is made up of 16 amino acids. Germline V CDR1 and CDR2: MGHRA, YSYEKL. Trimming at V came to 4 bases and at J to 11 bases, leaving 17 bases not matched to a gene. These data come from a study of CD8+ T cells in alopecia areata. The study, taken as a whole, reports: Administration of tofacitinib significantly diminished scalp clonality and expanded CD8+ clones within the top 100. Given one nonresponder, whether baseline CD8+ expansion relates to response remains uncertain.

The sequencing used CD4+ T cells sorted from blood, collected at week 4, from a patient treated with tofacitinib. This sequence originates from a human donor with alopecia areata. This chain uses TRBV4-1 with TRBJ1-5, with 7 bases aligning to TRBD1. The CDR3 spells CASSPGEQGVRRAQHF. The CDR3 DNA sequence: TGCGCCAGCAGCCCTGGCGAGCAGGGGGTGAGAAGGGCCCAGCATTTT.